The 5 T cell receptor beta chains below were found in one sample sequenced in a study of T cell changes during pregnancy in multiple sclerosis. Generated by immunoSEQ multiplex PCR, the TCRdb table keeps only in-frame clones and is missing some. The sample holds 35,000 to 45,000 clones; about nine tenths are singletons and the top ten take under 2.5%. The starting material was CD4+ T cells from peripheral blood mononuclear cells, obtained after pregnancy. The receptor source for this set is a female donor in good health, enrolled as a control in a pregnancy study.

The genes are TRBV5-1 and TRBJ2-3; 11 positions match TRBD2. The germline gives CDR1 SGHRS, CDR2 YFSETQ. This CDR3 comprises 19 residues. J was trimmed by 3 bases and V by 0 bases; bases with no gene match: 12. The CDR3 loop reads CASSLGVAGGPGTTDTQYF. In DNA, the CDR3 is TGCGCCAGCAGCTTGGGGGTAGCGGGAGGGCCAGGGACAACAGATACGCAGTATTTT.

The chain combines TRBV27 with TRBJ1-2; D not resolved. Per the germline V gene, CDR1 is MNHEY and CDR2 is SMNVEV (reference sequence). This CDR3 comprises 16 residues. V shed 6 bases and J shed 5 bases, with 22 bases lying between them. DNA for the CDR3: TGTGCCAGCAGCCCAGCGGACGGATTCGTGGGATATGGCTACACCTTC. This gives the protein CASSPADGFVGYGYTF.

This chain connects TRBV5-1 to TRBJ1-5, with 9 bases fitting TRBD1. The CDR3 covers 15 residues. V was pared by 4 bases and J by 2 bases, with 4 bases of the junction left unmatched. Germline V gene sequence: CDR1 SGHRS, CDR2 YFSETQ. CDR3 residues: CASSPGQGGNQPQHF. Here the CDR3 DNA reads TGCGCCAGCAGCCCGGGACAGGGCGGCAATCAGCCCCAGCATTTT.

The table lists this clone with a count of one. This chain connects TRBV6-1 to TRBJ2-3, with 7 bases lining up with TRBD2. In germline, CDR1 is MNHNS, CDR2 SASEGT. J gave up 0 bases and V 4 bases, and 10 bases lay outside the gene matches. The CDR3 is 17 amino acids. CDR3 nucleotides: TGTGCCAGCAGTGGGTTGGGCGGGAGAGTAAGCACAGATACGCAGTATTTT. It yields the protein CASSGLGGRVSTDTQYF.

The CDR3 region is CASTLGEDNSPLHF. The CDR3 DNA reads TGTGCCAGCACCCTGGGGGAGGATAATTCACCCCTCCACTTT. This chain uses TRBV7-9 with TRBJ1-6; the D gene is possibly TRBD1 (5 bases). In germline, CDR1 is SEHNR, CDR2 FQNEAQ (reference sequence). Trimming left V 7 bases short and J 5 bases short, with 12 bases between. The CDR3 length is 14 residues.